This T cell receptor beta chain is drawn from a study of radiotherapy plus CTLA-4 blockade in lung cancer. Study as a whole: In around 17% of patients, objective responses were seen; 30% to 35% had disease control.

Measured with immunoSEQ multiplex PCR; TCRdb has only the in-frame clones, and not every one. The repertoire holds about 73,000 clones, with roughly 91% as singletons. In chemo-refractory metastatic non-small-cell lung cancer, patients got ipilimumab CTLA-4 blockade together with focal radiation. On this clone: Its antigen remains unknown.

Overall study results and limits: The authors reported that early blood T cell clone dynamics, with interferon-beta, best predicted response. Clones of tumor-derived TCRs expanded in blood after radiotherapy plus ipilimumab.

CDR3 length: 13 residues. The V end was cut by 0 bases, the J end by 5 bases, with 8 bases between. Germline assignment: CDR1 GTSNPN and CDR2 SVGIG (reference sequence). V gene TRBV30 combines with J gene TRBJ1-5; tentatively, D is TRBD1 (6 bases). This specimen was peripheral blood, taken from a patient treated with radiotherapy plus ipilimumab. The TCR sequence derives from a human donor with non-small cell lung cancer that progressed on radiotherapy plus ipilimumab. CDR3 bases: TGTGCCTGGAGTGTACAGGGTGATCAGCCCCAGCATTTT. This encodes CAWSVQGDQPQHF.